This is a list of T cell receptor beta chains from one sample in a study of radiation and T cells in renal cell carcinoma. Sequencing was performed with immunoSEQ multiplex PCR; in TCRdb, only in-frame clones are kept and a portion is missing. The data hold more than 140,000 clones, with around 78% observed a single time. The material sequenced was blood, taken from a patient whose treatment included radiotherapy and nephrectomy. These receptors all come from a woman in her 50s with renal cell carcinoma. The CDR3 runs from the conserved cysteine through the conserved F or W. Clone size is stated in some rows and not others, as once, few, many or a class when expanded.

clone size	V gene	J gene	CDR3 protein
-	TRBV6-4	TRBJ1-1	CASSLSGADTEAFF
once	TRBV2	TRBJ2-4	CASSATGQNIQYF
-	TRBV5-1	TRBJ2-3	CASSFQPGTATSTDTQYF
-	TRBV7-2	TRBJ1-3	CASSIVRGSGNTIYF
once	TRBV7-9	TRBJ1-2	CASSSYRGRAYGYTF
-	TRBV6-5	TRBJ1-2	CASSDRVGGYTF
-	TRBV9	TRBJ2-1	CASSVAVTSGSYEQFF
-	TRBV9	TRBJ2-3	CASSVGAGSTDTQYF
-	TRBV15	TRBJ1-3	CATSRDLQGEIYF
-	TRBV5-4	TRBJ1-4	CASSLQGQGEKLFF
-	TRBV6-5	TRBJ1-1	CASSRMGITEAFF
-	TRBV9	TRBJ1-2	CASSAEGGLSPLDYGYTF
-	TRBV5-1	TRBJ2-6	CASKAAGDLSGANVLTF
-	TRBV5-1	TRBJ2-5	CASSTGSGETQYF
-	TRBV6-4	TRBJ2-1	CASSARDRGDYNEQFF
-	TRBV6-5	TRBJ2-5	CASSYSDGQETQYF
-	TRBV6-6	TRBJ1-2	CASRTGGVAGYTF
-	TRBV6-5	TRBJ2-7	CASSNRAPRGYEQYF
few	TRBV29-1	TRBJ2-2	CSVRAIVGELFF
-	TRBV10-1	TRBJ2-3	CASSGATTDTQYF
-	TRBV19	TRBJ1-2	CASKDPTRDGYTF
-	TRBV5-1	TRBJ1-1	CASSLGQDTEAFF
-	TRBV7-2	TRBJ2-6	CASSLKGPGANVLTF
few	TRBV4-3	TRBJ1-1	CASSQDGGPDTEAFF
-	TRBV4-1	TRBJ1-1	CASSQDRENTEAFF
-	TRBV4-1	TRBJ1-1	CASSQVGGVKYQAFF
-	TRBV18	TRBJ1-6	CASSPPGDRVKSPLHF
-	TRBV20-1	TRBJ2-5	CSALHAQTQYF
-	TRBV28	TRBJ2-7	CASSTRGPRSYEQYF
few	TRBV9	TRBJ1-1	CASSIPDGPNTEAFF
few	TRBV19	TRBJ1-1	CASTKWGESEAFF
once	TRBV7-2	TRBJ1-3	CASSVRSGAAGNTIYF
-	TRBV5-4	TRBJ2-1	CASSLDRTSQQFF
-	TRBV9	TRBJ2-5	CASSYTSGGETQYF
-	TRBV5-1	TRBJ2-1	CASSPEVDWNEQFF
-	TRBV11-2	TRBJ2-7	CASSFNRDDYEQYF
-	TRBV6-4	TRBJ1-1	CASSPTTSETEAFF
-	TRBV7-2	TRBJ2-5	CASSFKAGGLGETQYF
-	TRBV27	TRBJ2-6	CASRARLSGANVLTF
few	TRBV5-4	TRBJ1-1	CASRLRGNTEAFF
-	TRBV18	TRBJ2-5	CASSPRPDRAETQYF
-	TRBV27	TRBJ1-2	CASSYEDGYGYTF
-	TRBV6-5	TRBJ1-5	CASSYRGGQPQHF
-	TRBV5-1	TRBJ2-6	CASSLGSPSGANVLTF
-	TRBV2	TRBJ2-7	CASIRGQNSYEQYF
-	TRBV6-6	TRBJ1-2	CASMGQGPYGYTF
-	TRBV5-4	TRBJ2-3	CASSPELATDTQYF
-	TRBV5-1	TRBJ1-1	CASSSPGQGTEAFF